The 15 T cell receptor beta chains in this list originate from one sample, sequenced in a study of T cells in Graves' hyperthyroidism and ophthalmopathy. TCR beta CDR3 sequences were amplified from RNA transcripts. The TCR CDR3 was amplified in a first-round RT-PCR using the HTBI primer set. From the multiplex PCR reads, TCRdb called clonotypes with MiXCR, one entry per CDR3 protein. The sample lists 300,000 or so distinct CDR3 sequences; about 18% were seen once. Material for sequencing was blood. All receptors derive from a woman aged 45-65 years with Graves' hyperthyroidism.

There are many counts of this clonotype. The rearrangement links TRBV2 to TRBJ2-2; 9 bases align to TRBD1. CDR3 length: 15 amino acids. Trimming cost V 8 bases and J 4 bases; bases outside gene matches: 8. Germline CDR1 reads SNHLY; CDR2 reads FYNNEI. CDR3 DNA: TGTGCCAGCCTGGAACAGGGGGCGACCACCGGGGAGCTGTTTTTT. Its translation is CASLEQGATTGELFF.

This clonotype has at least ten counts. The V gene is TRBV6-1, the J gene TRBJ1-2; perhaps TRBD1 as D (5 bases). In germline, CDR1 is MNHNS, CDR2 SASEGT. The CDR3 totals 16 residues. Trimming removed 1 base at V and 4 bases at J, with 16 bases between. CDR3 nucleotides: TGTGCCAGCAGTGAAGTGGTGGGGACCAGGAGCTATGGCTACACCTTC. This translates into CASSEVVGTRSYGYTF.

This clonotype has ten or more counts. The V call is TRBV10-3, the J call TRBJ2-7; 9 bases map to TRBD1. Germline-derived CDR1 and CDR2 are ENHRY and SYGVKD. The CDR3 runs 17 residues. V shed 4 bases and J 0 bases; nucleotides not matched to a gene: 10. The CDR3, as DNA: TGTGCCATCAGTGCGTCCGACCGGGACAGGGTCTCCTACGAGCAGTACTTC. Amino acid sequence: CAISASDRDRVSYEQYF.

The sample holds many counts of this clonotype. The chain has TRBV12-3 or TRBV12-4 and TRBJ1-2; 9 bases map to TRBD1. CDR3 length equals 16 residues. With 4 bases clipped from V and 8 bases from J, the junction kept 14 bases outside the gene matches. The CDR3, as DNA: TGTGCCAGCAGTTCCGGGACAGGGTCTGGTAATTCGGGCTACACCTTC. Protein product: CASSSGTGSGNSGYTF.

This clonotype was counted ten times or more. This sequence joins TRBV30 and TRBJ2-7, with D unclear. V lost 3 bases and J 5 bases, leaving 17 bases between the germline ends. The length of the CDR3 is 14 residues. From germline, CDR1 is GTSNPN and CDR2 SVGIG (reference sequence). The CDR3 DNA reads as TGTGCCTGGAGGGATACCGGCCACTCGAACGAGCAGTACTTC. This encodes CAWRDTGHSNEQYF.

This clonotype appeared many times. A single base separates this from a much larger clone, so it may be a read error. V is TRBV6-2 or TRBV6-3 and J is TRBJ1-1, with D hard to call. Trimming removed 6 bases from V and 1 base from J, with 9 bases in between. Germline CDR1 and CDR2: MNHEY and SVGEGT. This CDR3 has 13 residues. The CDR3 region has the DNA TGTGCCAGCAGATTACGGGAGAACACTGAAGCTTTCTTT. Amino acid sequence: CASRLRENTEAFF.

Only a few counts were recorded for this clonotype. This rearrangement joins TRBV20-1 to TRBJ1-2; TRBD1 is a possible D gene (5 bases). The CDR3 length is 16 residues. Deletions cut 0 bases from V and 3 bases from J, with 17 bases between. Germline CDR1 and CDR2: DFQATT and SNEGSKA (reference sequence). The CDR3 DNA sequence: TGCAGTGCTAGAGATCCCCCGGGGGTCAGCTACTATGGCTACACCTTC. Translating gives CSARDPPGVSYYGYTF.

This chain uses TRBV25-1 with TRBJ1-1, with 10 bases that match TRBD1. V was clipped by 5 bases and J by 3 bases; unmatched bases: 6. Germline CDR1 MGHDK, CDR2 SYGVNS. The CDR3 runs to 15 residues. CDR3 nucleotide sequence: TGTGCCAGCAGTCCACACGGACAGGGGGACACTGAAGCTTTCTTT. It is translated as CASSPHGQGDTEAFF.

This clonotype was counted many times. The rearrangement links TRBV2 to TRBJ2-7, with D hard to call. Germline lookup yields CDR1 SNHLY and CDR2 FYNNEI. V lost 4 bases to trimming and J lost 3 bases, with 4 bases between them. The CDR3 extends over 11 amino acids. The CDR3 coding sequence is TGTGCCAGCAGTGTCCTCTACGAGCAGTACTTC. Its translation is CASSVLYEQYF.

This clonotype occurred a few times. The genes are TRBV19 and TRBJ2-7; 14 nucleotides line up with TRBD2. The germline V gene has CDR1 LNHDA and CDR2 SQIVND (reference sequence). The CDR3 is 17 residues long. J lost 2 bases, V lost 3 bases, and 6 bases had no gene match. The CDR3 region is CASSMGTSGSGTYEQYF. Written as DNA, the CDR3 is TGTGCCAGTAGTATGGGGACTAGCGGGAGTGGTACCTACGAGCAGTACTTC.

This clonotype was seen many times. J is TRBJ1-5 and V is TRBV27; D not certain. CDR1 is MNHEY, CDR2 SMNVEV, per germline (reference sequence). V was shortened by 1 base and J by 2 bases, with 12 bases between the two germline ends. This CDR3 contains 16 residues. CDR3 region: CASSLFGNFGNQPQHF. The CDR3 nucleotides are TGTGCCAGCAGTTTATTCGGCAACTTCGGCAATCAGCCCCAGCATTTT.

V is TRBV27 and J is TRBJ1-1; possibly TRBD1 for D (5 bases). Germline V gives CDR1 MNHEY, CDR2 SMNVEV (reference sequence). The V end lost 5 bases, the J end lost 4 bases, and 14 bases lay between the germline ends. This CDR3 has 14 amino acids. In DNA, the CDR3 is TGTGCCAGCAGTGAAGCAGGGAGGAGCACTGAAGCTTTCTTT. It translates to CASSEAGRSTEAFF.

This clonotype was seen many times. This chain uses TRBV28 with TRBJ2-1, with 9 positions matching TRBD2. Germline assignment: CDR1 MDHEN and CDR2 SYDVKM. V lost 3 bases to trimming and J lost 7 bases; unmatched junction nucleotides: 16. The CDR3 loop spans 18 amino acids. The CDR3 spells CASSFPLWREGRHNEQFF. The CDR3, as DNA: TGTGCCAGCAGTTTTCCTCTTTGGCGGGAGGGCCGACATAATGAGCAGTTCTTC.

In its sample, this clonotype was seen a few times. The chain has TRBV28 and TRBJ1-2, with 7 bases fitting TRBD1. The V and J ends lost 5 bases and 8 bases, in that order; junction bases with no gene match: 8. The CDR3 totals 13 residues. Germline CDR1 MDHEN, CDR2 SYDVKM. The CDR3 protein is CASSDRTGSGYTF. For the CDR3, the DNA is TGTGCCAGCAGTGACCGGACAGGTAGCGGCTACACCTTC.

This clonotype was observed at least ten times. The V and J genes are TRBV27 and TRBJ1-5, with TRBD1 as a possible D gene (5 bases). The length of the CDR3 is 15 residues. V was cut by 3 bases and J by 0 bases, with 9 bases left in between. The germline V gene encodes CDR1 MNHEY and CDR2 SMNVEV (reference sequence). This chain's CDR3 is CASSFGGLSNQPQHF. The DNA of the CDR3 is TGTGCCAGCAGTTTTGGGGGTCTTAGCAATCAGCCCCAGCATTTT.